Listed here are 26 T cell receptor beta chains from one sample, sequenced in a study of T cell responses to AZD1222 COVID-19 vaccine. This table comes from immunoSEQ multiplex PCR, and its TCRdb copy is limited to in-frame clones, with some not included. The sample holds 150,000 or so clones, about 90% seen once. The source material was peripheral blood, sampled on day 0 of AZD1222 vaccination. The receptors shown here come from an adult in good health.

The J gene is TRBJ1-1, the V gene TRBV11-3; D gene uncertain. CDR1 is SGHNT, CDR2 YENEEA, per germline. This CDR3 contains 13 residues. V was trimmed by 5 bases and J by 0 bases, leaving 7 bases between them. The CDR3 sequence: CASSEFMNTEAFF. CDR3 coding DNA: TGTGCCAGCAGCGAATTCATGAACACTGAAGCTTTCTTT.

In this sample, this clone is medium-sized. DNA for the CDR3: TGTGCCAGCAGCCCCCTAGCGGGGGCCTCGAATGAGCAGTTCTTC. Protein product: CASSPLAGASNEQFF. The chain employs TRBV6-4 and TRBJ2-1; the match to TRBD2 covers 10 bases. Germline-derived CDR1 and CDR2 are MRHNA and SNTAGT. The CDR3 has 15 amino acids. Trimming cost V 6 bases and J 7 bases; bases outside gene matches: 9.

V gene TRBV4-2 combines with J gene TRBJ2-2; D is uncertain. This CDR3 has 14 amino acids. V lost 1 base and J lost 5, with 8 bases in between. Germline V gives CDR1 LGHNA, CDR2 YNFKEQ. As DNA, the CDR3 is TGTGCCAGCAGCCAAGTGGCACCTACCGGGGAGCTGTTTTTT. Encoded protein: CASSQVAPTGELFF.

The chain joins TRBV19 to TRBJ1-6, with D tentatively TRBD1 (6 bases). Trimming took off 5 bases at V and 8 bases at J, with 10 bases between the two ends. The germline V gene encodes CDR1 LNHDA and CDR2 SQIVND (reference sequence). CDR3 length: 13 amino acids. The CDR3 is CASSPRQDSPLHF. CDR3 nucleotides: TGTGCCAGTAGTCCCAGACAGGATTCACCCCTCCACTTT.

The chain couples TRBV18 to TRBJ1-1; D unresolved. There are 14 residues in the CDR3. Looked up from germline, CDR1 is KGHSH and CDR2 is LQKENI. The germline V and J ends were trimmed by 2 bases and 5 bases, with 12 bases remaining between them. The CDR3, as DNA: TGTGCCAGCTCACCATACAACGTATTGACTGAAGCTTTCTTT. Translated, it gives CASSPYNVLTEAFF.

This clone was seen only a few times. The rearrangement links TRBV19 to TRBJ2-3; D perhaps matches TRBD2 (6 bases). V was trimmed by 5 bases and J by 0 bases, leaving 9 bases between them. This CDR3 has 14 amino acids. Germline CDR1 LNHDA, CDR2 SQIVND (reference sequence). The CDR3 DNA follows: TGTGCCAGTAGTCGGAGCGGGAGCACAGATACGCAGTATTTT. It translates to CASSRSGSTDTQYF.

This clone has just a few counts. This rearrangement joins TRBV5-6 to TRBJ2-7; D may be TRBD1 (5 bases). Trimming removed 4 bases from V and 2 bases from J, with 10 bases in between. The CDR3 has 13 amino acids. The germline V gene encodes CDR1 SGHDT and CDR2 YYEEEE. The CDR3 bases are TGTGCCAGCAGCGTAGGACAACCCTACGAGCAGTACTTC. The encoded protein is CASSVGQPYEQYF.

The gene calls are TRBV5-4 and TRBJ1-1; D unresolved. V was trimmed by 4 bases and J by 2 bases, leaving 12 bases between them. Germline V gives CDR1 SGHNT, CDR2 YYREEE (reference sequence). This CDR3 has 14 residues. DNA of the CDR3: TGTGCCAGCAGCGAGGTAGGCCTCAACACTGAAGCTTTCTTT. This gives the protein CASSEVGLNTEAFF.

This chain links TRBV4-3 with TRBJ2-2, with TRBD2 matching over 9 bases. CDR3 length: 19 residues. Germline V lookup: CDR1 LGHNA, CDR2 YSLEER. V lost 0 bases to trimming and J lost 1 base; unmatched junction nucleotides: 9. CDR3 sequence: CASSQDVPGGGVNTGELFF. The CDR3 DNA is TGCGCCAGCAGCCAAGATGTGCCCGGCGGGGGGGTGAACACCGGGGAGCTGTTTTTT.

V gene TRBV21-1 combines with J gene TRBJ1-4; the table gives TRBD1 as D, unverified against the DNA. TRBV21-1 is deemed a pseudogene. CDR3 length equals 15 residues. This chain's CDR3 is CASSRGTATNEKLFF. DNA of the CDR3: TGTGCCAGCAGCAGAGGGACAGCAACTAATGAAAAACTGTTTTTT.

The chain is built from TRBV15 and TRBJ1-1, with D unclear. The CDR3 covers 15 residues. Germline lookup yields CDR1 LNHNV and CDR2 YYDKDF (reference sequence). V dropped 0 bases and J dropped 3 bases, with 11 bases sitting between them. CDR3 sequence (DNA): TGTGCCACCAGCAGAGATCTCACCGTATACACTGAAGCTTTCTTT. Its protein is CATSRDLTVYTEAFF.

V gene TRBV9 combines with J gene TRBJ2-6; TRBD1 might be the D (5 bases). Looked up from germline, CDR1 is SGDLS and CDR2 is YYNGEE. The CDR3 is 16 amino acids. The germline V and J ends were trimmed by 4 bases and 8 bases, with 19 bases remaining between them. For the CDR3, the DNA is TGTGCCAGCAGCCCCAATACGGCAGGGATCTCCAACGTCCTGACTTTC. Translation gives CASSPNTAGISNVLTF.

This CDR3 reads CASSLGYLGQGLLANYGYTF. In DNA form, the CDR3 reads TGTGCCAGCAGTTTAGGGTACTTGGGGCAGGGCCTACTTGCTAACTATGGCTACACCTTC. The V gene is TRBV28, the J gene TRBJ1-2; D is possibly TRBD1 (5 bases). The CDR3 is made up of 20 amino acids. CDR1 MDHEN and CDR2 SYDVKM come from the germline V gene. V was clipped by 2 bases and J by 0 bases, with 25 bases between them.

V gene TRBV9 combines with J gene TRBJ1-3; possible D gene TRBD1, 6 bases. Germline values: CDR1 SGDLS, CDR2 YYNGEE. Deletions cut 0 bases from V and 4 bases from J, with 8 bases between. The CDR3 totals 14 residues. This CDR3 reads CASSVAGVGNTIYF. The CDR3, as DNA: TGTGCCAGCAGCGTAGCAGGGGTCGGAAACACCATATATTTT. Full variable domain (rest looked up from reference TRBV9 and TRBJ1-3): DSGVTQTPKHLITATGQRVTLRCSPRSGDLSVYWYQQSLDQGLQFLIQYYNGEERAKGNILERFSAQQFPDLHSELNLSSLELGDSALYFCASSVAGVGNTIYFGEGSWLTVV.

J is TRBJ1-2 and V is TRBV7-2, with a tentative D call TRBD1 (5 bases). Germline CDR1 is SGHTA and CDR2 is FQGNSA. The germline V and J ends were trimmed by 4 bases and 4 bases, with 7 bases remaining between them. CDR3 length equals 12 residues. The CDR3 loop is CASSSDTYGYTF. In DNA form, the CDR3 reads TGTGCCAGCAGCTCGGACACCTATGGCTACACCTTC.

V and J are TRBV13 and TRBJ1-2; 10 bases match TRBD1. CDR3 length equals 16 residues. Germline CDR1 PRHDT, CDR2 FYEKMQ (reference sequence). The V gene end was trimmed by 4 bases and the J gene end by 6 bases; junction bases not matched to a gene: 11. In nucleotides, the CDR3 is TGTGCCAGCAGCTCGACCCTCGCCGGGACAGGGGATGGCTACACCTTC. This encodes CASSSTLAGTGDGYTF.

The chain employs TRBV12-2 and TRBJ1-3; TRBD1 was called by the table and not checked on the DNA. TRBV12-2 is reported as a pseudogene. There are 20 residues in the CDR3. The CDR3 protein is CASRLVNPGTGPSSGNTIYF. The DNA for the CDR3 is TGTGCAAGTCGCTTAGTCAACCCAGGGACAGGCCCTAGCTCTGGAAACACCATATATTTT.

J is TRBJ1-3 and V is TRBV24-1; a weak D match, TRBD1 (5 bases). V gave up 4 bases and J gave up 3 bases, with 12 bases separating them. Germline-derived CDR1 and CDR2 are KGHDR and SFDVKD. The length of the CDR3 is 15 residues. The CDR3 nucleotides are TGTGCCACCAGTGACCCGAAGGGGCATGGAAACACCATATATTTT. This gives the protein CATSDPKGHGNTIYF.

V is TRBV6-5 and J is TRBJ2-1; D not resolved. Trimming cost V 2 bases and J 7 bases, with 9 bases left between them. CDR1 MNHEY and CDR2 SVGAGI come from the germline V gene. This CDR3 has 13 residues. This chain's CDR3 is CASSYLPKNEQFF. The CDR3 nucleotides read TGTGCCAGCAGTTACCTCCCAAAAAATGAGCAGTTCTTC.

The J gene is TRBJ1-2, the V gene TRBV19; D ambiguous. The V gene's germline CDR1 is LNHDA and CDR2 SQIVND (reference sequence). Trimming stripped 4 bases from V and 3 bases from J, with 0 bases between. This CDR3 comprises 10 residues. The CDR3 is CASSNYGYTF. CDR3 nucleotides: TGTGCCAGTAGTAACTATGGCTACACCTTC.

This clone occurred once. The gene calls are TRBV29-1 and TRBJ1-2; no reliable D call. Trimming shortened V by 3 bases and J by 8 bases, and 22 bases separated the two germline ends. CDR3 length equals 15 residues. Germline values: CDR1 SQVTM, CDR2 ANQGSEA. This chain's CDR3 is CSVDKPYSQAGGYTF. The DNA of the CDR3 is TGCAGCGTTGATAAGCCGTATAGTCAGGCGGGGGGCTACACCTTC.

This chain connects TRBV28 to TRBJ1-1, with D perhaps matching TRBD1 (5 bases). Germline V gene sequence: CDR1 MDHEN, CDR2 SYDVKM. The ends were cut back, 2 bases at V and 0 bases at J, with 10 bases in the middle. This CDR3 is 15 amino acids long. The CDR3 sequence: CASSLLGRMNTEAFF. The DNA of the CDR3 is TGTGCCAGCAGTTTACTGGGACGGATGAACACTGAAGCTTTCTTT.

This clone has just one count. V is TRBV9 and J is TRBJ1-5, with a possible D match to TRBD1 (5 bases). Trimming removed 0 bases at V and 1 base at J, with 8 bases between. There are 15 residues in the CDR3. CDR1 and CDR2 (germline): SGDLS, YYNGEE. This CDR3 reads CASSVDGGSNQPQHF. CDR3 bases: TGTGCCAGCAGCGTAGATGGGGGAAGCAATCAGCCCCAGCATTTT.

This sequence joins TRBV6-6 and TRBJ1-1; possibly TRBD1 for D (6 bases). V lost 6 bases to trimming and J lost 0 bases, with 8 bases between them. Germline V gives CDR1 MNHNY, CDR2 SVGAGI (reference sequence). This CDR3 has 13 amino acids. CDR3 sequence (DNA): TGTGCCAGCAGGGGGGCGGTGAACACTGAAGCTTTCTTT. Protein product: CASRGAVNTEAFF.

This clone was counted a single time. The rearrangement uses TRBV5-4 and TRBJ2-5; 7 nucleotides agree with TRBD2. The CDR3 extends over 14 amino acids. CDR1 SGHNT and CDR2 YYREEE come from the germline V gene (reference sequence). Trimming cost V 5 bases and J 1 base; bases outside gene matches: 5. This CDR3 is CASSLAGTQETQYF. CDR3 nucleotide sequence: TGTGCCAGCAGTTTAGCGGGCACCCAAGAGACCCAGTACTTC.

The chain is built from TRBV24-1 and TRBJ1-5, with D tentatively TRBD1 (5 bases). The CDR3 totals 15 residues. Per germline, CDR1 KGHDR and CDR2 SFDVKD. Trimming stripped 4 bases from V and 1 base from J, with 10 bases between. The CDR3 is CATSDPGRSNQPQHF. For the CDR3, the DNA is TGTGCCACCAGTGACCCGGGACGGAGCAATCAGCCCCAGCATTTT.